This T cell receptor (beta chain) derives from a study of T cell responses to AZD1222 COVID-19 vaccine. Study-level information: Pooled together were second doses at about 4 or about 12 weeks. Whole-study results and caveats: No repertoire was sampled before or during the peak T cell response, only after it.

Profiled with immunoSEQ multiplex PCR; TCRdb holds only in-frame clones, not every one. The sample contains 120,000 or so clones, around 93% of which appear only once. The CDR3 loop spans 16 amino acids. Germline loops: CDR1 LGHDT, CDR2 YNNKEL (reference sequence). Trimming took 4 bases from V and 0 from J, leaving 16 bases between them. About this clone: What it binds is unknown.

This chain connects TRBV3-1 (or the pseudogene TRBV3-2) to TRBJ2-7; D unresolved. The sequence came from an adult in good health. Sequenced material: peripheral blood, taken on day 0 of AZD1222 vaccination. CDR3 region: CASSPHTVGSSYEQYF. For the CDR3, the DNA is TGTGCCAGCAGCCCCCACACCGTAGGAAGCTCCTACGAGCAGTACTTC.